This TCR beta chain was captured in a study of liver allograft versus peripheral blood T cells. Study details: Comparing T cell receptor repertoires in transplanted livers with those in recipients' peripheral blood was part of the design.

Many counts were recorded for this clonotype. Antigen: not known. The study's findings and limits: Peripheral blood reportedly held T cell receptor repertoires that differed from those inside liver allografts.

TCRdb itself ran the reads through MiXCR, one entry per CDR3 protein. The sample contains about 6,000 distinct CDR3 sequences, around 16% of which appear only once. There are 11 residues in the CDR3. CDR1 and CDR2 from the germline V gene are MNHNY and SVGAGI (reference sequence). V was shortened by 6 bases and J by 7 bases, with 9 bases between the two germline ends. The rearrangement links TRBV6-6 to TRBJ1-2, with D perhaps TRBD1 (5 bases). The receptor was isolated from a human patient who had a liver transplant. Some of the T cells may derive from the graft donor. The DNA for the CDR3 is TGTGCCAGCAGCAGGGACTTTGGCTACACCTTC. It encodes CASSRDFGYTF.